A single sample is the source of the 28 T cell receptor beta chains below, sequenced in a study of cytomegalovirus exposure and HLA in healthy donors. The PCR ran on 60 Vbeta and 13 Jbeta primers. Clones were read by immunoSEQ multiplex PCR, and TCRdb kept only the in-frame ones, dropping some. The data contain tens of thousands of clones, 70% to 85% of them singletons. Sequenced material: PBMCs. The origin of the receptors is a middle-aged man in good health and CMV-seronegative.

This clone is a singleton in its sample. The chain has TRBV7-9 and TRBJ2-7; D might be TRBD2 (5 bases). CDR1 and CDR2 from the germline V gene are SEHNR and FQNEAQ (reference sequence). Trimming took 6 bases from V and 2 from J, leaving 14 bases between them. CDR3 size: 14 residues. In nucleotides, the CDR3 is TGTGCCAGCAGTGTCGAGGGATTTCCCTACGAGCAGTACTTC. Its translation is CASSVEGFPYEQYF.

The rearrangement links TRBV11-2 to TRBJ1-1, with 8 bases matching TRBD1. Per the germline V gene, CDR1 is SGHAT and CDR2 is FQNNGV. J gave up 5 bases and V 3 bases, and 5 bases lay outside the gene matches. The CDR3 contains 14 residues. CDR3 sequence reads: CASSFDRGKTEAFF. The CDR3 region has the DNA TGTGCCAGCAGCTTTGACAGGGGAAAAACTGAAGCTTTCTTT. Filled out from reference TRBV11-2 and TRBJ1-1, the complete variable domain reads EAGVAQSPRYKIIEKRQSVAFWCNPISGHATLYWYQQILGQGPKLLIQFQNNGVVDDSQLPKDRFSAERLKGVDSTLKIQPAKLEDSAVYLCASSFDRGKTEAFFGQGTRLTVV.

The chain employs TRBV25-1 and TRBJ1-2; D might be TRBD1 (5 bases). The V gene lost 6 bases and the J gene lost 5 bases, with 22 bases spanning the gap. CDR1 and CDR2 (germline): MGHDK, SYGVNS. The CDR3 has 16 residues. The chain's CDR3 is CASRTSGGSGAYGYTF. For the CDR3, the DNA is TGTGCCAGCAGAACTTCAGGCGGGAGTGGGGCATATGGCTACACCTTC.

The V gene is TRBV9, the J gene TRBJ1-2; no definite D call. The germline V and J ends were trimmed by 0 bases and 3 bases, with 6 bases remaining between them. The CDR3 is 13 residues long. Germline-derived CDR1 and CDR2 are SGDLS and YYNGEE. CDR3: CASSVGGDYGYTF. For the CDR3, the DNA is TGTGCCAGCAGCGTAGGGGGAGACTATGGCTACACCTTC.

The rearrangement links TRBV5-1 to TRBJ2-5; tentatively, D is TRBD1 (7 bases). V lost 3 bases to trimming and J lost 3 bases, with 21 bases between them. The CDR3 consists of 17 residues. The germline V gene encodes CDR1 SGHRS and CDR2 YFSETQ. CDR3 DNA sequence: TGCGCCAGCAGCTGGGATAGGGCAGGGGGGACGAAAGAGACCCAGTACTTC. Amino acid sequence: CASSWDRAGGTKETQYF.

J is TRBJ2-5 and V is TRBV25-1; D not resolved. CDR3 length: 14 amino acids. Trimming removed 4 bases from V and 0 bases from J, with 9 bases in between. The germline CDR1 and CDR2 sequences are MGHDK and SYGVNS. The CDR3 region is CASSAPGNQETQYF. The CDR3 nucleotides read TGTGCCAGCAGTGCCCCTGGCAACCAAGAGACCCAGTACTTC.

The V and J genes are TRBV7-2 and TRBJ2-3; 9 bases are a match to TRBD1. Looked up from germline, CDR1 is SGHTA and CDR2 is FQGNSA. V gave up 7 bases and J gave up 2 bases; unmatched junction bases: 7. The CDR3 sequence is 15 residues long. In nucleotides, the CDR3 is TGTGCCAGCATCCGAGGGACAGGGTCCACAGATACGCAGTATTTT. Translated: CASIRGTGSTDTQYF. Variable domain in full (rest from reference TRBV7-2 and TRBJ2-3): GAGVSQSPSNKVTEKGKDVELRCDPISGHTALYWYRQSLGQGLEFLIYFQGNSAPDKSGLPSDRFSAERTGGSVSTLTIQRTQQEDSAVYLCASIRGTGSTDTQYFGPGTRLTVL.

The V and J genes are TRBV29-1 and TRBJ2-5; D may be TRBD1 (5 bases). Trimming pared 2 bases from V and 2 bases from J, leaving 6 bases between. Germline CDR1 and CDR2: SQVTM and ANQGSEA. The CDR3 loop spans 12 amino acids. In nucleotides, the CDR3 is TGCAGCGTTGAAAGACAGCAAGAGACCCAGTACTTC. It is translated as CSVERQQETQYF.

This clone appeared a few times. The chain couples TRBV6-1 to TRBJ1-1; possible D gene TRBD1, 5 bases. Germline loops: CDR1 MNHNS, CDR2 SASEGT. The CDR3 contains 13 residues. V lost 3 bases and J 9 bases, leaving 14 bases between the germline ends. The chain's CDR3 is CASSDGQGGKAFF. The CDR3, as DNA: TGTGCCAGCAGTGACGGGCAGGGAGGGAAAGCTTTCTTT.

The chain joins TRBV11-2 to TRBJ2-7; D gene uncertain. This CDR3 is 13 amino acids long. Germline assignment: CDR1 SGHAT and CDR2 FQNNGV. Trimming took off 5 bases at V and 2 bases at J, with 10 bases between the two ends. The CDR3 protein is CASSRNAAYEQYF. The DNA for the CDR3 is TGTGCCAGCAGCCGAAACGCGGCCTACGAGCAGTACTTC. Full variable domain (missing parts from reference TRBV11-2 and TRBJ2-7): EAGVAQSPRYKIIEKRQSVAFWCNPISGHATLYWYQQILGQGPKLLIQFQNNGVVDDSQLPKDRFSAERLKGVDSTLKIQPAKLEDSAVYLCASSRNAAYEQYFGPGTRLTVT.

The CDR3 spells CASSAGGQGEQYF. The CDR3 DNA is TGCGCCAGCAGCGCGGGGGGACAGGGAGAGCAGTACTTC. The chain has TRBV5-1 and TRBJ2-7, with D possibly matching TRBD1 (9 bases). In germline, CDR1 is SGHRS, CDR2 YFSETQ. V was pared by 4 bases and J by 7 bases, with 15 bases between. The CDR3 has 13 amino acids.

V and J are TRBV5-1 and TRBJ2-2; 9 bases fit TRBD1. Germline assignment: CDR1 SGHRS and CDR2 YFSETQ. Unmatched junction bases numbered 2, after V lost 0 bases and J lost 5 bases. The CDR3 has 15 residues. The chain's CDR3 is CASSLGQGVTGELFF. In nucleotides, the CDR3 is TGCGCCAGCAGCTTGGGACAGGGGGTTACCGGGGAGCTGTTTTTT.

The sample holds a few counts of this clone. The chain has TRBV18 and TRBJ2-1; 10 positions agree with TRBD2. The V gene end was trimmed by 1 base and the J gene end by 5 bases; junction bases not matched to a gene: 5. The CDR3 length is 16 residues. The V gene's germline CDR1 is KGHSH and CDR2 LQKENI. The CDR3 protein is CASSPLSLAGNNEQFF. The CDR3 DNA reads as TGTGCCAGCTCACCACTTTCACTAGCGGGGAACAATGAGCAGTTCTTC.

This sequence joins TRBV7-5 and TRBJ2-7; the table calls TRBD2, which could not be checked here. TRBV7-5 is classified as a pseudogene. The CDR3 extends over 13 amino acids. The chain's CDR3 is CVRSLRTPYEQYF. CDR3 in DNA: TGTGTCAGAAGCCTACGAACCCCCTACGAGCAGTACTTC.

The CDR3 DNA follows: TGTGCCAGCAGCCCCCCCGGGGGTGAGCAGTTCTTC. It yields the protein CASSPPGGEQFF. The chain employs TRBV7-3 and TRBJ2-1; possible D gene TRBD2, 6 bases. This CDR3 contains 12 residues. Germline values: CDR1 SGHTA, CDR2 FQGTGA. Trimming took off 5 bases at V and 9 bases at J, with 11 bases between the two ends.

This chain links TRBV5-4 with TRBJ2-7; D possibly corresponds to TRBD1 (6 bases). CDR3 length equals 14 residues. Germline lookup yields CDR1 SGHNT and CDR2 YYREEE (reference sequence). Trimming took 0 bases from V and 3 from J, leaving 10 bases between them. CDR3 sequence: CASSLDGQRYEQYF. The CDR3 nucleotides read TGTGCCAGCAGCTTGGATGGACAGCGCTACGAGCAGTACTTC. The full variable domain, with the rest looked up from reference TRBV5-4 and TRBJ2-7, is ETGVTQSPTHLIKTRGQQVTLRCSSQSGHNTVSWYQQALGQGPQFIFQYYREEENGRGNFPPRFSGLQFPNYSSELNVNALELDDSALYLCASSLDGQRYEQYFGPGTRLTVT.

This chain joins TRBV13 and TRBJ1-2, with 8 positions matching TRBD1. CDR1 PRHDT and CDR2 FYEKMQ come from the germline V gene (reference sequence). V gave up 5 bases and J gave up 8 bases; unmatched junction bases: 10. The CDR3 totals 14 residues. The CDR3 DNA sequence: TGTGCCAGCAGCCAATATAGGACAGGGAACGGCTACACCTTC. Protein product: CASSQYRTGNGYTF.

This sequence joins TRBV2 and TRBJ2-7, with D tentatively TRBD1 (5 bases). Trimming left V 3 bases short and J 6 bases short, with 12 bases between. The length of the CDR3 is 13 residues. Per the germline V gene, CDR1 is SNHLY and CDR2 is FYNNEI. As DNA, the CDR3 is TGTGCCAGCAGTGAGATCAGGGAAAGCGAGCAGTACTTC. Protein product: CASSEIRESEQYF.

The CDR3 DNA reads as TGTGCCAGCAGCTTGTTTGGACTGCAAGAGACCCAGTACTTC. This sequence encodes CASSLFGLQETQYF. The chain links TRBV7-2 to TRBJ2-5; D is perhaps TRBD2 (5 bases). The V end lost 3 bases, the J end lost 2 bases, and 10 bases lay between the germline ends. Germline CDR1 SGHTA, CDR2 FQGNSA. This CDR3 spans 14 amino acids.

The gene calls are TRBV28 and TRBJ1-2; D is uncertain. The CDR3 consists of 15 residues. The V gene lost 8 bases and the J gene lost 0 bases, with 16 bases spanning the gap. CDR1 is MDHEN and CDR2 is SYDVKM in the germline V gene. CDR3 nucleotide sequence: TGTGCCAGCTCCCCATTGACGGCGGCTAACTATGGCTACACCTTC. It translates to CASSPLTAANYGYTF.

The J gene is TRBJ2-7, the V gene TRBV6-1; maybe TRBD2 (6 bases). The CDR3 length is 14 residues. V gave up 4 bases and J gave up 2 bases, with 12 bases separating them. Germline V gene data show CDR1 as MNHNS and CDR2 as SASEGT. CDR3 bases: TGTGCCAGCAGTGGCGGGGTAGGGGCCTACGAGCAGTACTTC. Its protein is CASSGGVGAYEQYF.

The chain joins TRBV6-5 to TRBJ2-7; 8 nucleotides align to TRBD2. Trimming removed 0 bases from V and 0 bases from J; junction bases left unmatched: 1. Germline CDR1 reads MNHEY; CDR2 reads SVGAGI. This CDR3 has 15 amino acids. In DNA form, the CDR3 reads TGTGCCAGCAGTTACTCGGCGGGGGGCTCCTACGAGCAGTACTTC. Protein product: CASSYSAGGSYEQYF.

V is TRBV6-1 and J is TRBJ1-5, with 9 bases aligning to TRBD1. V lost 6 bases, J lost 9 bases, and 9 bases stayed unmatched. The CDR3 has 14 residues. Germline V gene data show CDR1 as MNHNS and CDR2 as SASEGT. CDR3 in amino acids: CASRGTGLWWPQHF. CDR3 bases: TGTGCCAGCAGGGGGACAGGGCTCTGGTGGCCCCAGCATTTT.

V gene TRBV19 combines with J gene TRBJ2-1, with a tentative D call TRBD1 (5 bases). The CDR3 length is 17 residues. Between the trimmed V and J ends, which lost 0 bases and 4 bases, there was a span of 16 bases. CDR1 and CDR2 from the germline V gene are LNHDA and SQIVND (reference sequence). Written as DNA, the CDR3 is TGTGCCAGTAGTATAGATGGCCTTAGACAGTTGTACAATGAGCAGTTCTTC. It codes for CASSIDGLRQLYNEQFF. The whole variable domain, filled in from reference TRBV19 and TRBJ2-1, reads DGGITQSPKYLFRKEGQNVTLSCEQNLNHDAMYWYRQDPGQGLRLIYYSQIVNDFQKGDIAEGYSVSREKKESFPLTVTSAQKNPTAFYLCASSIDGLRQLYNEQFFGPGTRLTVL.

The chain employs TRBV4-2 and TRBJ2-5; unclear D gene. Germline CDR1 and CDR2: LGHNA and YNFKEQ. The CDR3 totals 14 residues. V was cut by 0 bases and J by 3 bases, with 8 bases left in between. The DNA of the CDR3 is TGTGCCAGCAGCCAAGAACAGTCCGAAGAGACCCAGTACTTC. Translated, it gives CASSQEQSEETQYF.

The CDR3 coding sequence is TGTGCCAGCAGTTTCTCCAACCGACGGGCGGGGCAGTACTTC. It yields the protein CASSFSNRRAGQYF. V usage is TRBV27 and J usage is TRBJ2-7; D might be TRBD2 (5 bases). Germline V gene data show CDR1 as MNHEY and CDR2 as SMNVEV (reference sequence). The CDR3 has 14 amino acids. Trimming removed 3 bases at V and 9 bases at J, with 18 bases between.

The chain links TRBV19 to TRBJ1-2, with 9 positions matching TRBD1. CDR3 length equals 16 residues. Germline-derived CDR1 and CDR2 are LNHDA and SQIVND (reference sequence). The V gene end was trimmed by 0 bases and the J gene end by 4 bases; junction bases not matched to a gene: 6. In nucleotides, the CDR3 is TGTGCCAGTAGTATAGATGGGACAGGGACTTTCTATGGCTACACCTTC. It translates to CASSIDGTGTFYGYTF. Variable domain in full (rest from reference TRBV19 and TRBJ1-2): DGGITQSPKYLFRKEGQNVTLSCEQNLNHDAMYWYRQDPGQGLRLIYYSQIVNDFQKGDIAEGYSVSREKKESFPLTVTSAQKNPTAFYLCASSIDGTGTFYGYTFGSGTRLTVV.

The chain couples TRBV4-2 to TRBJ2-5, with TRBD2 matching over 12 bases. The germline gives CDR1 LGHNA, CDR2 YNFKEQ. With 0 bases clipped from V and 7 bases from J, the junction kept 6 bases outside the gene matches. This CDR3 has 16 residues. The CDR3 sequence: CASSQDPSGGAGTQYF. CDR3 bases: TGTGCCAGCAGCCAAGATCCTAGCGGGGGGGCTGGGACCCAGTACTTC.